The rows below give T cell receptor beta chains drawn from one sample of a study of blood T cell repertoires in COVID-19. Sequencing used immunoSEQ multiplex PCR; TCRdb keeps in-frame clones, though not all of them. The sample lists approximately 99,000 clones, roughly 85% occurring once. The sequenced sample consisted of peripheral blood. These receptor sequences come from a human donor in a cohort sampled during active COVID-19. Both conserved end residues are part of each CDR3. The D gene is left open where the match is weak. The size entry is marked missing in some rows and otherwise reads once, few, many or a size class.

TRBV4-1	NA	TRBD2	TRBJ2-7	CASSPLAGGYEQYF	TGCGCCAGCAGCCCGCTAGCGGGAGGCTACGAGCAGTACTTC
TRBV6-5	NA	TRBD2	TRBJ2-1	CASIGLAGGNEQFF	TGTGCCAGCATAGGGCTAGCGGGGGGGAATGAGCAGTTCTTC
TRBV2	NA	NA	TRBJ2-1	CASSQFTGGSYNEQFF	TGTGCCAGCAGTCAATTTACTGGAGGATCCTACAATGAGCAGTTCTTC
TRBV18	once	NA	TRBJ1-1	CASSPSGSMNTEAFF	TGTGCCAGCTCACCATCCGGGAGCATGAACACTGAAGCTTTCTTT
TRBV27	NA	NA	TRBJ2-7	CASSLSAGVPYEQYF	TGTGCCAGCAGTTTATCCGCAGGGGTCCCCTACGAGCAGTACTTC
TRBV11-2	NA	NA	TRBJ2-7	CASSFSQGLHEQYF	TGTGCCAGCAGCTTTTCCCAGGGGCTCCACGAGCAGTACTTC
TRBV6-6	NA	NA	TRBJ2-7	CASSYGRQIEQYF	TGTGCCAGCAGTTATGGTCGACAGATCGAGCAGTACTTC
TRBV11-2	once	NA	TRBJ1-3	CASSWGPTSGNTIYF	TGTGCCAGCAGCTGGGGCCCCACCTCTGGAAACACCATATATTTT
TRBV21-1	NA	NA	TRBJ1-2	CASNRDRGVGGYTF	TGTGCCAGCAACCGGGACAGGGGAGTGGGGGGCTACACCTTC
TRBV6-6	once	NA	TRBJ1-1	CASSLLRNTEAFF	TGTGCCAGCAGCCTCCTGAGGAACACTGAAGCTTTCTTT
TRBV7-6	NA	TRBD1	TRBJ1-3	CASSLVPGGSSGNTIYF	TGTGCCAGCAGCTTAGTGCCAGGGGGCTCCTCTGGAAACACCATATATTTT
TRBV5-1	NA	TRBD1	TRBJ1-4	CASSWTRDSNEKLFF	TGCGCCAGCAGCTGGACCCGGGACAGTAATGAAAAACTGTTTTTT
TRBV18	NA	TRBD1	TRBJ2-2	CASSQRDRGPGGATGELFF	TGTGCCAGCTCTCAACGGGACAGGGGGCCAGGTGGCGCCACCGGGGAGCTGTTTTTT
TRBV9	NA	NA	TRBJ2-2	CASSPSFWGGTGELFF	TGTGCCAGCAGCCCCTCGTTCTGGGGAGGCACCGGGGAGCTGTTTTTT
TRBV6-5	NA	NA	TRBJ1-4	CASVNTGRSEKLFF	TGTGCCAGCGTAAATACAGGGAGAAGCGAAAAACTGTTTTTT
TRBV6-5	NA	NA	TRBJ1-5	CASALQRGSQPQHF	TGTGCCAGCGCGTTACAGCGGGGATCCCAGCCCCAGCATTTT
TRBV6-1	once	TRBD2	TRBJ2-7	CASSEGSGGAIYEQYF	TGTGCCAGCAGTGAAGGAAGCGGGGGAGCTATCTACGAGCAGTACTTC
TRBV5-1	NA	NA	TRBJ1-1	CASSFQGMNTEAFF	TGCGCCAGCAGTTTTCAGGGAATGAACACTGAAGCTTTCTTT
TRBV6-1	NA	NA	TRBJ1-6	CASSASRAWYRNSPLHF	TGTGCCAGCAGTGCCAGTCGGGCCTGGTACAGGAATTCACCCCTCCACTTT
TRBV5-1	NA	TRBD1	TRBJ2-5	CASSLFHRGQETQYF	TGCGCCAGCAGCTTGTTCCACAGGGGCCAAGAGACCCAGTACTTC
TRBV6-1	NA	NA	TRBJ2-5	CASSEARYQETQYF	TGTGCCAGCAGTGAAGCGAGGTACCAAGAGACCCAGTACTTC
TRBV2	NA	TRBD2	TRBJ2-3	CASRKIAGGPTDTQYF	TGTGCCAGCAGGAAAATAGCGGGGGGGCCCACAGATACGCAGTATTTT
TRBV4-1	NA	NA	TRBJ1-4	CASSQDSRVREKLFF	TGCGCCAGCAGCCAAGATAGCAGGGTTCGTGAAAAACTGTTTTTT
TRBV6-8	once	NA	TRBJ1-5	CASSYLERGGGDSNQPQHF	TGTGCCAGCAGTTACCTCGAGAGGGGCGGGGGAGATAGCAATCAGCCCCAGCATTTT
TRBV6-5	NA	NA	TRBJ2-5	CASDAQWGVGETQYF	TGTGCCAGCGATGCCCAATGGGGGGTCGGGGAGACCCAGTACTTC
TRBV9	NA	TRBD2	TRBJ2-1	CASSVGSSGHNEQFF	TGTGCCAGCAGCGTAGGTTCTAGCGGTCACAATGAGCAGTTCTTC
TRBV29-1	NA	NA	TRBJ2-5	CSVEPYDRGQETQYF	TGCAGCGTTGAGCCATACGATAGAGGGCAAGAGACCCAGTACTTC
TRBV27	NA	TRBD1	TRBJ1-2	CASSLSGQGNYGYTF	TGTGCCAGCAGTTTATCGGGACAGGGGAACTATGGCTACACCTTC
TRBV20-1	NA	TRBD2	TRBJ2-1	CSASPTSGGGLGQFF	TGCAGTGCTAGTCCGACTAGCGGGGGAGGCTTGGGGCAGTTCTTC
TRBV7-9	NA	TRBD1	TRBJ1-2	CASSPRQGAFSGYTF	TGTGCCAGCAGTCCTCGACAGGGGGCCTTCTCTGGCTACACCTTC
TRBV28	NA	NA	TRBJ1-3	CASSLRAMGATGGNTIYF	TGTGCCAGCAGTTTAAGGGCGATGGGGGCCACCGGGGGAAACACCATATATTTT
TRBV7-2	NA	NA	TRBJ1-1	CASSLQGGTEAFF	TGTGCCAGCAGCTTGCAGGGTGGCACTGAAGCTTTCTTT
TRBV25-1	NA	NA	TRBJ2-7	CASRDSSSYEQYF	TGTGCCAGCAGAGACAGTAGCTCCTACGAGCAGTACTTC
TRBV11-2	NA	NA	TRBJ2-3	CASSLVRDFNTDTQYF	TGTGCCAGCAGCTTAGTGCGGGACTTCAACACAGATACGCAGTATTTT
TRBV6-5	NA	NA	TRBJ2-1	CASSQSRRDEQFF	TGTGCCAGCAGCCAAAGTCGACGGGATGAGCAGTTCTTC
TRBV5-6	NA	NA	TRBJ1-2	CASSLAGGARGYGYTF	TGTGCCAGCAGCTTGGCGGGGGGGGCCCGCGGCTATGGCTACACCTTC
TRBV5-5	NA	NA	TRBJ1-5	CASSPTQGWYSNQPQHF	TGTGCCAGCAGTCCGACCCAGGGTTGGTATAGCAATCAGCCCCAGCATTTT
TRBV7-2	NA	NA	TRBJ1-1	CASSPTWQLPNTEAFF	TGTGCCAGCAGTCCCACCTGGCAGTTACCGAACACTGAAGCTTTCTTT
TRBV4-2	NA	TRBD1	TRBJ2-1	CASSHGTGPYNEQFF	TGTGCCAGCAGCCATGGGACAGGGCCCTACAATGAGCAGTTCTTC
TRBV5-4	NA	NA	TRBJ2-6	CASRLQGSGANVLTF	TGTGCCAGCAGACTACAGGGCTCTGGGGCCAACGTCCTGACTTTC
TRBV25-1	once	NA	TRBJ2-2	CASSGNLNTGELFF	TGTGCCAGCAGTGGCAACTTAAACACCGGGGAGCTGTTTTTT
TRBV10-3	NA	TRBD1	TRBJ1-5	CAISQGDSENQPQHF	TGTGCCATCTCTCAAGGGGACAGCGAAAATCAGCCCCAGCATTTT
TRBV4-1	NA	TRBD2	TRBJ2-3	CASSQRGGFTDTQYF	TGCGCCAGCAGCCAACGGGGGGGATTCACAGATACGCAGTATTTT
TRBV29-1	NA	TRBD1	TRBJ2-5	CSVRDSQETQYF	TGCAGCGTCCGGGACAGCCAAGAGACCCAGTACTTC
TRBV14	once	NA	TRBJ2-2	CASSQGMGRSGELFF	TGTGCCAGCAGCCAAGGCATGGGGCGGAGCGGGGAGCTGTTTTTT
TRBV9	once	TRBD2	TRBJ2-1	CASSSRREAGEQFF	TGTGCCAGCAGCTCAAGGCGGGAGGCGGGTGAGCAGTTCTTC
TRBV6-5	NA	NA	TRBJ1-2	CASITGGDGYTF	TGTGCCAGCATCACAGGTGGAGATGGCTACACCTTC
TRBV7-9	NA	NA	TRBJ1-3	CASSDQGNSGNTIYF	TGTGCCAGCAGCGATCAGGGAAACTCTGGAAACACCATATATTTT
TRBV6-5	NA	NA	TRBJ1-1	CASSYSGVFRTTEAFF	TGTGCCAGCAGTTACTCCGGGGTGTTCCGGACCACTGAAGCTTTCTTT